This TCR beta chain was found in a study of T cell responses to AZD1222 COVID-19 vaccine (dated by TCRdb to about 2021). As for the study more broadly: AZD1222 recipients with second doses at about 4 weeks or about 12 weeks were pooled, because spike-specific TCR depth and breadth did not differ between schedules. A total of under 250 trial participants underwent TCR sequencing, of whom approximately 200 had received two doses of AZD1222 and 26 had received two doses of the MenACWY control vaccine. Enrollment into the trials was organized by age into subgroups of 18-55, 56-69 and 70-plus years, and those subgroups contained approximately 160, 26 and 62 TCR-sequenced participants, respectively. Findings and caveats that apply to the study as a whole: Conclusions about previously exposed vaccinees are limited because only six or seven AZD1222 recipients were SARS-CoV-2 seropositive at baseline. Reportedly, almost half of the unique spike-specific TCRs recognized epitopes lying outside the regions that are mutated in the B.1.351 and B.1.1.7 variants. Participants were mostly white British and included more females than males, and it was suggested by the authors that clonal diversity may have been underestimated. A significant rise in spike-specific TCR breadth and depth was observed after two AZD1222 doses relative to day 0 and relative to MenACWY recipients. CD4 TCRs associated with the vaccine covered the entire spike protein, and the dominant responses were in regions 160-218 and 743-854. In the small 56-69-year group, the increase in depth fell short of significance, most likely because of low power. Because no day 14 peak-response samples were available, repertoires were characterized only after the peak T cell response.

The CDR3 regions of human TCRbeta chains were analyzed by immunosequencing. The source study handled its data this way. TCRs in the repertoires were compared against a reference library of SARS-CoV-2-specific TCRs that had been generated with the MIRA antigen-specificity platform. Breadth was defined as the fraction of unique TCRs that were SARS-CoV-2-associated. Depth was defined as the fraction of total T cells that were SARS-CoV-2-associated. Each spike-specific TCR was assigned to its reactive spike region and to a CD4 or CD8 class using the MIRA data. Log10-transformed breadth and depth values were compared by one-way ANOVA with Sidak's multiple comparisons tests. TCRdb mirrors the immuneACCESS table, restricted to in-frame sequences. Some clones are absent from its copies; in checked studies, under half trace to an unresolved V gene, and the reason for the others is unknown. D and trimming come from the DNA, and the V and J calls and clone size come from that table. The sample table contains roughly 120,000 clones; only one count was recorded for 85% to 90% of them. The ten largest clones take up more than 6.5% of the sample.

Concerning this clone itself: Its antigen specificity is not known. Within one base of it there is no much larger clone, and no base qualities were kept.

V is shortened by 3 bases, J by 4 bases, and the region joining them spans 12 bases. Including cysteine and phenylalanine, the CDR3 has 15 amino acids. Only CDR3 DNA is held: 45 bases, read in frame from base 1. From a lookup of the germline V gene (reference sequence), CDR1 and CDR2 are SGHAT and FQDESV. The time point label corresponds to: baseline before first vaccination. Vaccinee samples came from UK trials COV001 and COV002, including a single-blind randomized controlled phase 2/3 trial of AZD1222 (ChAdOx1 nCoV-19) in healthy adults. For TCRbeta chain sequencing, PBMC samples from trial participants were taken at day 0 and at day 28 after the second dose.

The source material was peripheral blood, sampled on day 0 of AZD1222 vaccination. Rearrangement joined TRBV11-1 to TRBJ2-2, with TRBD1 perhaps the D gene, on 5 matching bases. The TCR comes from an adult in good health. The CDR3 protein sequence reads: CASSFPLRGTGELFF. The DNA sequence is TGTGCCAGCAGCTTCCCCCTTAGGGGCACCGGGGAGCTGTTTTTT.